This is a list of T cell receptor beta chains from one sample in a study of radiation and T cells in renal cell carcinoma. The data were produced by immunoSEQ multiplex PCR, yet TCRdb's version contains in-frame clones alone and is incomplete. The table records 90,000 to 100,000 clones, around 88% of them present only once. The specimen was blood, collected from a patient whose treatment included radiotherapy and nephrectomy. Receptors were obtained from a man aged 45-60 years with renal cell carcinoma. Both conserved end residues are part of each CDR3. Fields, in order: D gene, clone size, J gene, V gene, CDR3 DNA, CDR3 protein. A D gene is named only where the DNA matches it firmly. The size entry is marked missing in some rows and otherwise reads once, few, many or a size class.

>TRBD2|NA|TRBJ2-2|TRBV18
TGTGCCAGCTCACCCTCGGGACTAGCGGGAGTTAGCACCGGGGAGCTGTTTTTT
CASSPSGLAGVSTGELFF
>NA|NA|TRBJ1-2|TRBV7-9
TGTGCCAGCAGCTTAACAGGGAGCGATGGCTACACCTTC
CASSLTGSDGYTF
>NA|NA|TRBJ2-1|TRBV5-1
TGCGCCAGCAGCTTGAGGACCGCCTCCTACAATGAGCAGTTCTTC
CASSLRTASYNEQFF
>NA|NA|TRBJ2-1|TRBV9
TGTGCCAGCAGCGGGAGGGAAACCTACAATGAGCAGTTCTTC
CASSGRETYNEQFF
>NA|NA|TRBJ2-1|TRBV5-1
TGCGCCAGCAGCCCCTTGTCCGGGCATGAGCAGTTCTTC
CASSPLSGHEQFF
>NA|NA|TRBJ2-3|TRBV6-5
TGTGCCAGCAGACCCGGGACAACAGATACGCAGTATTTT
CASRPGTTDTQYF
>NA|NA|TRBJ1-2|TRBV28
TGTGCCAGCAGTTACCCCCTCACAGGGCAGGACGGCTACACCTTC
CASSYPLTGQDGYTF
>NA|NA|TRBJ2-2|TRBV5-3
TGTGCCAGAAGATTTGTTTTCGTTGGAACCGGGGAGCTGTTTTTT
CARRFVFVGTGELFF
>NA|once|TRBJ2-1|TRBV30
TGTGCCTGGGAGCCAGGGCGGCATGAGCAGTTCTTC
CAWEPGRHEQFF
>NA|NA|TRBJ2-5|TRBV11-2
TGTGCCAGCAGCTGGGGGAGGACACATTTGGGCCCTGAGGCCCAGTACTTC
CASSWGRTHLGPEAQYF
>NA|NA|TRBJ1-1|TRBV11-3
TGTGCCAGCAGCTTAGCGGGCTCGGGGAACACTGAAGCTTTCTTT
CASSLAGSGNTEAFF
>TRBD1|once|TRBJ1-1|TRBV4-2
TGTGCCAGCAGCCAAGACCTACAGGGGGCCTCAGGTAGAACTGAAGCTTTCTTT
CASSQDLQGASGRTEAFF
>TRBD2|NA|TRBJ2-3|TRBV29-1
TGCAGCGCTAGCGGGAAGGGCGCAGATACGCAGTATTTT
CSASGKGADTQYF
>TRBD1|NA|TRBJ1-1|TRBV6-5
TGTGCCAGCACCAAACAGGGGGACACTGAAGCTTTCTTT
CASTKQGDTEAFF
>NA|NA|TRBJ1-5|TRBV15
TGTGCCACCAGCATCCTTCGACAAGCGAATAATCAGCCCCAGCATTTT
CATSILRQANNQPQHF
>NA|NA|TRBJ1-2|TRBV6-5
TGTGCCAGCAGTTACTCACAGGGTTGGAGTGGCTACACCTTC
CASSYSQGWSGYTF
>NA|NA|TRBJ1-2|TRBV5-1
TGCGCCAGCAGCTTCGGGGGAGGGTCCGGAAACTATGGCTACACCTTC
CASSFGGGSGNYGYTF
>TRBD2|NA|TRBJ2-7|TRBV7-2
TGTGCCAGCAGCTTCACCGGGACTAGCGGCTCCTACGAGCAGTACTTC
CASSFTGTSGSYEQYF
>NA|once|TRBJ1-5|TRBV28
TGTGCCAGCACTGACAGCAATCAGCCCCAGCATTTT
CASTDSNQPQHF
>NA|NA|TRBJ2-3|TRBV7-2
TGTGCCAGCAGCTTAATGGGGGGTCATGTAGATACGCAGTATTTT
CASSLMGGHVDTQYF